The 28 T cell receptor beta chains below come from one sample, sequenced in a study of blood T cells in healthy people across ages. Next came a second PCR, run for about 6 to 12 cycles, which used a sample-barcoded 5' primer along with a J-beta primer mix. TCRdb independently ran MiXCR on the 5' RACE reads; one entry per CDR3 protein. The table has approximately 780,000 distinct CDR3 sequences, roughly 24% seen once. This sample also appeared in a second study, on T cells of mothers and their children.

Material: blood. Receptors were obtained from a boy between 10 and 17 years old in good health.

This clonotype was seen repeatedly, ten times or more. For the CDR3, the DNA is TGTGCCAGCAGCCCGGGACTTTCCTACGAGCAGTACTTC. Amino acids: CASSPGLSYEQYF. The chain uses TRBV4-2 and TRBJ2-7, with a weak D call TRBD2 (6 bases). This CDR3 has 13 residues. The germline V and J ends were trimmed by 4 bases and 1 base, with 8 bases remaining between them. Germline lookup yields CDR1 LGHNA and CDR2 YNFKEQ.

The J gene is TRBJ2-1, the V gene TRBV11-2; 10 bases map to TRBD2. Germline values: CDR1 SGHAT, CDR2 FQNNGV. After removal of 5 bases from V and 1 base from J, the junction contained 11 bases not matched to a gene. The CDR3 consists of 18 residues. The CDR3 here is CASSPRGSGGRSYNEQFF. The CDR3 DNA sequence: TGTGCCAGCAGCCCCCGAGGTAGCGGGGGGCGGTCCTACAATGAGCAGTTCTTC.

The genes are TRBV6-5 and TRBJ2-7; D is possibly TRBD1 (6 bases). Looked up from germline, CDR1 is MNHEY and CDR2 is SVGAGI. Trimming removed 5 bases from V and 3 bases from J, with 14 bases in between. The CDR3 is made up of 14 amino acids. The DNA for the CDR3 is TGTGCCAGCAGTAGGGCGACAGGTCGCTACGAGCAGTACTTC. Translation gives CASSRATGRYEQYF.

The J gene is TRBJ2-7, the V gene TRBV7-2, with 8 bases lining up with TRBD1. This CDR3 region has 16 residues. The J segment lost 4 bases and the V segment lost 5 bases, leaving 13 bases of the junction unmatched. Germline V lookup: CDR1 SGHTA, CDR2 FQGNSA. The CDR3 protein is CASSNRDRQNPYEQYF. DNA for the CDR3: TGTGCCAGCAGCAACCGGGACAGGCAGAACCCTTACGAGCAGTACTTC.

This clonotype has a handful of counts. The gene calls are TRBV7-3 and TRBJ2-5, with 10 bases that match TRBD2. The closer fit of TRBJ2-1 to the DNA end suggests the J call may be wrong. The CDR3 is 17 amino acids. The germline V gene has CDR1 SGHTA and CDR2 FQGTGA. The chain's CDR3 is CASSKGLSGGAGNEQFF. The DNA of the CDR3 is TGTGCCAGCAGCAAAGGACTAAGCGGGGGGGCGGGGAATGAGCAGTTCTTC.

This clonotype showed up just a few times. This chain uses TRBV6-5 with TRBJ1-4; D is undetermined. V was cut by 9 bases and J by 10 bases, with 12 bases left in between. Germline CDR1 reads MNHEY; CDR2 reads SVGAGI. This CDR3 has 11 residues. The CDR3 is CASMIAGKLFF. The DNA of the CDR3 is TGTGCCAGTATGATAGCGGGAAAACTGTTTTTT.

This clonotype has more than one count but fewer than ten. Written as DNA, the CDR3 is TGCAGCGTTGATCTTGGGGTCTACAATGAGCAGTTCTTC. Translated, it gives CSVDLGVYNEQFF. The rearrangement uses TRBV29-1 and TRBJ2-1; D is ambiguous. The ends were cut back, 3 bases at V and 3 bases at J, with 9 bases in the middle. The CDR3 extends over 13 amino acids. CDR1 is SQVTM and CDR2 is ANQGSEA in the germline V gene.

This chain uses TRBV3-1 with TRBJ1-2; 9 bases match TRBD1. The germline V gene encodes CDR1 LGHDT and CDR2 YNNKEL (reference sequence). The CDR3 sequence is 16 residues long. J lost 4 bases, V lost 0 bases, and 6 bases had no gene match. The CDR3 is CASSQEVTGGFYGYTF. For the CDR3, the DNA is TGTGCCAGCAGCCAAGAAGTCACAGGGGGCTTCTATGGCTACACCTTC. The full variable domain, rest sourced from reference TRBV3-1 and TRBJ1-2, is DTAVSQTPKYLVTQMGNDKSIKCEQNLGHDTMYWYKQDSKKFLKIMFSYNNKELIINETVPNRFSPKSPDKAHLNLHINSLELGDSAVYFCASSQEVTGGFYGYTFGSGTRLTVV.

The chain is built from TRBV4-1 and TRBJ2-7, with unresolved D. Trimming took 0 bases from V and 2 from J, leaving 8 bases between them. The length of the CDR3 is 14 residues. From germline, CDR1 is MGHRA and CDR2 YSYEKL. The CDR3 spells CASSQEAATYEQYF. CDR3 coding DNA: TGCGCCAGCAGCCAAGAAGCAGCTACCTACGAGCAGTACTTC.

DNA for the CDR3: TGCGCCAGCAGCTTGAGGACTAGCGAGATGGGGGCCCCAGATACGCAGTATTTT. This encodes CASSLRTSEMGAPDTQYF. J is TRBJ2-3 and V is TRBV5-1; 9 bases line up with TRBD2. Germline lookup yields CDR1 SGHRS and CDR2 YFSETQ. The V gene end was trimmed by 1 base and the J gene end by 4 bases; junction bases not matched to a gene: 13. This CDR3 has 18 amino acids.

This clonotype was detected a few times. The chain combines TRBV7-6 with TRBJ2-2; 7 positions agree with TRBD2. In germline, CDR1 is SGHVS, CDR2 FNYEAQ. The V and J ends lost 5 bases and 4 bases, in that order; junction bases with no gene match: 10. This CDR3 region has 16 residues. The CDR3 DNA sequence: TGTGCCAGCAGCCCCCCGGGCGGGGGACTCACCGGGGAGCTGTTTTTT. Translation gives CASSPPGGGLTGELFF.

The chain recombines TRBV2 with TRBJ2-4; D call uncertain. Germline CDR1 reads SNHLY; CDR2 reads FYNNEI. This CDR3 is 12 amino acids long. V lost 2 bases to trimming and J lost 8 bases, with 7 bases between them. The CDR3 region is CASSESRYIQYF. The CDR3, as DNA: TGTGCCAGCAGTGAAAGCAGATACATTCAGTACTTC.

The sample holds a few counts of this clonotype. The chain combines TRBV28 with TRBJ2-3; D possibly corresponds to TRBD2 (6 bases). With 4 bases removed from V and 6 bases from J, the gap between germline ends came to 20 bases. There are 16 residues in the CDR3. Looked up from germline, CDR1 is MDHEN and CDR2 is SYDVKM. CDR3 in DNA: TGTGCCAGCAGTTCCCCAGGGAGGTTACTGGTGGATACGCAGTATTTT. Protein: CASSSPGRLLVDTQYF. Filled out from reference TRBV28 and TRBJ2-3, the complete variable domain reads DVKVTQSSRYLVKRTGEKVFLECVQDMDHENMFWYRQDPGLGLRLIYFSYDVKMKEKGDIPEGYSVSREKKERFSLILESASTNQTSMYLCASSSPGRLLVDTQYFGPGTRLTVL.

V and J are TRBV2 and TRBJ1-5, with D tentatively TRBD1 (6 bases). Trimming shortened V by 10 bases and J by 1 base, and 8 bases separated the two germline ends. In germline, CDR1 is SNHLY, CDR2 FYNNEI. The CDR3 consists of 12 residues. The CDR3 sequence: CAIGGSNQPQHF. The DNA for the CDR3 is TGTGCCATAGGGGGGAGCAATCAGCCCCAGCATTTT.

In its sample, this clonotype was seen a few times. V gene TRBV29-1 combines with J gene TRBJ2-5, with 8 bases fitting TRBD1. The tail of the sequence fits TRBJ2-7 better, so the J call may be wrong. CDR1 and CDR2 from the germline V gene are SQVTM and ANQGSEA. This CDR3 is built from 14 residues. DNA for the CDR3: TGCAGCGTCGGCCCGGGACAGGACATCTACGAGCAGTACTTC. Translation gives CSVGPGQDIYEQYF.

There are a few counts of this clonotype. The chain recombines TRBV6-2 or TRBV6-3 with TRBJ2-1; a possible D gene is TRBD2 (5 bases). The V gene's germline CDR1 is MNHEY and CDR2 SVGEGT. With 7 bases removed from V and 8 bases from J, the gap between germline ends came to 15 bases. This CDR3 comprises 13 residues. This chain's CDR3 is CASTLRRADEQFF. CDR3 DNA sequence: TGTGCCAGCACCCTACGGCGGGCGGATGAGCAGTTCTTC.

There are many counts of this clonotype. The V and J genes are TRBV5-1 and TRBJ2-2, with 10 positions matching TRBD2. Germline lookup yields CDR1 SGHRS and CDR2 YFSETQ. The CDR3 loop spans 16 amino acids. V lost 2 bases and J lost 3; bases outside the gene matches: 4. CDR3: CASSLTSGVYTGELFF. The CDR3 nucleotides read TGCGCCAGCAGCTTAACTAGCGGGGTTTACACCGGGGAGCTGTTTTTT.

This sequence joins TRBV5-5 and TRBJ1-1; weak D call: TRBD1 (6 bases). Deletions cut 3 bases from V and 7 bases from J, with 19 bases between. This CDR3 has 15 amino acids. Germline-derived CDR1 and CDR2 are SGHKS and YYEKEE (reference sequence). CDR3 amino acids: CASSSRTETGGEAFF. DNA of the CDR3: TGTGCCAGCAGCTCTAGGACAGAGACAGGAGGTGAAGCTTTCTTT.

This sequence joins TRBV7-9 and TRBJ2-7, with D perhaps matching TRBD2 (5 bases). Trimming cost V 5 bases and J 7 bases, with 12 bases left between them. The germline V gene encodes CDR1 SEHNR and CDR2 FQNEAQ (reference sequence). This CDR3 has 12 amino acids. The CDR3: CASSLGKLEQYF. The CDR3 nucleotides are TGTGCCAGCAGCCTCGGGAAATTGGAGCAGTACTTC.

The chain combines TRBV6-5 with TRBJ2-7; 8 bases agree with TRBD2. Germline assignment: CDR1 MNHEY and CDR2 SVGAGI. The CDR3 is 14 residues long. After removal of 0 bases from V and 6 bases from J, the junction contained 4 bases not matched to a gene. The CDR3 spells CASSYSSGGSEQYF. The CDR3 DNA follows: TGTGCCAGCAGTTACTCAAGCGGGGGATCCGAGCAGTACTTC.

CDR3 protein: CASSALSNTEAFF. In nucleotides, the CDR3 is TGTGCCAGCAGCGCCCTTTCAAACACTGAAGCTTTCTTT. The genes are TRBV7-3 and TRBJ1-1; D uncertain. V was cut by 5 bases and J by 2 bases, with 9 bases left in between. There are 13 residues in the CDR3. Germline CDR1 is SGHTA and CDR2 is FQGTGA.

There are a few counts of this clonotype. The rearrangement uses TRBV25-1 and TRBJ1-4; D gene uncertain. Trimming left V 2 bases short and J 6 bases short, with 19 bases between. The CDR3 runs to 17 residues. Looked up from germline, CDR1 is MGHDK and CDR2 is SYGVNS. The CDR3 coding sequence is TGTGCCAGCAGTGAACGAATATCCTCTGGTCCGGATGAAAAACTGTTTTTT. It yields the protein CASSERISSGPDEKLFF.

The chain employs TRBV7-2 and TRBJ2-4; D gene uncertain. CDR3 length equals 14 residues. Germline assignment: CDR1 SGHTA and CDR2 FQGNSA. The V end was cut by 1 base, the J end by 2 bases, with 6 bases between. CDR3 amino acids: CASSLVVSKNIQYF. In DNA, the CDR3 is TGTGCCAGCAGCTTAGTAGTCTCCAAAAACATTCAGTACTTC.

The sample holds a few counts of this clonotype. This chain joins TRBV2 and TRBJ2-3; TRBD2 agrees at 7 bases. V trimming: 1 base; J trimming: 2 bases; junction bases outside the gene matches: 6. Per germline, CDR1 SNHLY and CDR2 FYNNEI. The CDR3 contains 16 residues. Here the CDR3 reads CASSEDKRGYTDTQYF. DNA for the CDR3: TGTGCCAGCAGTGAAGATAAGCGGGGTTACACAGATACGCAGTATTTT.

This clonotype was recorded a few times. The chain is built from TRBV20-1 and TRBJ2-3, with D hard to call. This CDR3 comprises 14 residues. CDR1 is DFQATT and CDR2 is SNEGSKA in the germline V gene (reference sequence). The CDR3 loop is CSAERPTTTDTQYF. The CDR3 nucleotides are TGCAGCGCGGAACGGCCGACGACCACAGATACGCAGTATTTT.

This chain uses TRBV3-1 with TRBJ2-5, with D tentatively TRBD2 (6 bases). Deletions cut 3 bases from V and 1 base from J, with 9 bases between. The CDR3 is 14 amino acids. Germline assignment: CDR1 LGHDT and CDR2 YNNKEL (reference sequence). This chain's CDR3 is CASSHRGIQETQYF. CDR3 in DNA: TGTGCCAGCAGCCATCGGGGGATCCAAGAGACCCAGTACTTC.

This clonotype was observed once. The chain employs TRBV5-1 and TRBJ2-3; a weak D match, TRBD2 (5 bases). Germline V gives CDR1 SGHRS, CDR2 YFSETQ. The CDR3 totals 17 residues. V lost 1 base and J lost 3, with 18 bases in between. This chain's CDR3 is CASSLRPASRGTDTQYF. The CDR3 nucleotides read TGCGCCAGCAGCTTGCGTCCGGCTAGCCGTGGGACAGATACGCAGTATTTT.

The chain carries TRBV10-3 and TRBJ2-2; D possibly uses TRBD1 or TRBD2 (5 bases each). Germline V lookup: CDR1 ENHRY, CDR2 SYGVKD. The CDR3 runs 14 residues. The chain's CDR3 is CALGRDGRTGELFF. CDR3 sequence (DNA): TGTGCGCTGGGACGGGACGGACGGACCGGGGAGCTGTTTTTT.